These 25 T cell receptor beta chains came from one sample sequenced in a study of T cells after yellow fever vaccination. Via MiXCR, TCRdb re-called the 5' RACE reads, giving one row per CDR3 protein. The sample records approximately 120,000 distinct CDR3 sequences, under 8.5% being singletons. The input for sequencing was CD4+ T cells sorted from PBMCs, taken 10 days after the first yellow fever vaccination. These receptors were collected from a young man who received the YFV17D yellow fever vaccine.

This clonotype was found many times. The rearrangement joins TRBV4-3 to TRBJ1-2; 12 bases align to TRBD1. Germline loops: CDR1 LGHNA, CDR2 YSLEER. The V and J ends lost 0 bases and 2 bases, in that order; junction bases with no gene match: 4. The CDR3 is made up of 17 amino acids. CDR3 coding DNA: TGCGCCAGCAGCCAAGAATGGGACAGGGGGCAGAACTATGGCTACACCTTC. This codes for CASSQEWDRGQNYGYTF.

This clonotype occurred many times. The V call is TRBV11-2, the J call TRBJ2-1; TRBD2 matches 13 bases. The CDR3 runs to 15 residues. From germline, CDR1 is SGHAT and CDR2 FQNNGV. V gave up 4 bases and J gave up 4 bases; unmatched junction bases: 1. The CDR3 sequence is CASSSGLAGYNEQFF. The CDR3 DNA is TGTGCCAGCAGCTCGGGACTAGCGGGATACAATGAGCAGTTCTTC.

This clonotype was counted many times. This rearrangement joins TRBV5-1 to TRBJ1-2; D call uncertain. Trimming took off 0 bases at V and 3 bases at J, with 6 bases between the two ends. The length of the CDR3 is 13 residues. In germline, CDR1 is SGHRS, CDR2 YFSETQ. CDR3 protein: CASSLETDYGYTF. The CDR3, as DNA: TGCGCCAGCAGCTTGGAAACGGACTATGGCTACACCTTC.

This clonotype was found a few times. The chain recombines TRBV11-3 with TRBJ1-1; D is uncertain. Between the trimmed V and J ends, which lost 0 bases and 1 base, there was a span of 6 bases. CDR3 length: 14 amino acids. The germline CDR1 and CDR2 sequences are SGHNT and YENEEA. The CDR3 sequence: CASSLDRWNTEAFF. CDR3 DNA: TGTGCCAGCAGCTTAGATCGGTGGAACACTGAAGCTTTCTTT. Complete variable domain (other parts from reference TRBV11-3 and TRBJ1-1): EAGVVQSPRYKIIEKKQPVAFWCNPISGHNTLYWYLQNLGQGPELLIRYENEEAVDDSQLPKDRFSAERLKGVDSTLKIQPAELGDSAVYLCASSLDRWNTEAFFGQGTRLTVV.

This clonotype appeared many times. The J gene is TRBJ2-7, the V gene TRBV7-9; D not resolved. Trimming stripped 5 bases from V and 5 bases from J, with 10 bases between. Germline V lookup: CDR1 SEHNR, CDR2 FQNEAQ (reference sequence). The CDR3 loop spans 12 amino acids. Here the CDR3 reads CASSPLVDEQYF. In nucleotides, the CDR3 is TGTGCCAGCAGCCCCCTTGTCGACGAGCAGTACTTC.

This chain joins TRBV5-8 and TRBJ1-6; 8 nucleotides line up with TRBD1. The CDR3 runs to 12 residues. From germline, CDR1 is SGHTS and CDR2 YDEGEE. Trimming cost V 4 bases and J 14 bases; bases outside gene matches: 5. CDR3 residues: CASSPDRETLHF. CDR3 in DNA: TGTGCCAGCAGCCCGGACAGGGAAACCCTCCACTTT.

Details on this clonotype: An end of the junction differs from the germline gene, which may be a read error. The V and J genes are TRBV6-1 and TRBJ1-5, with 7 positions matching TRBD1. Germline CDR1 is MNHNS and CDR2 is SASEGT. The CDR3 runs 14 residues. The CDR3 sequence: CASSRTGGKQPQHF. Here the CDR3 DNA reads TGTGCCAGCAGCCGGACAGGAGGCAAGCAGCCCCAGCATTTT.

In its sample, this clonotype was seen many times. The V and J genes are TRBV3-1 and TRBJ1-1; unclear D gene. The CDR3 runs to 12 residues. Germline CDR1 and CDR2: LGHDT and YNNKEL (reference sequence). V was clipped by 3 bases and J by 4 bases, with 6 bases between them. The CDR3 here is CASSQAFTEAFF. The CDR3 nucleotides read TGTGCCAGCAGCCAGGCCTTCACTGAAGCTTTCTTT.

In this sample, this clonotype turned up many times. V usage is TRBV18 and J usage is TRBJ1-4; D is uncertain. The CDR3 is 16 residues long. CDR1 is KGHSH and CDR2 is LQKENI in the germline V gene. With 6 bases removed from V and 0 bases from J, the gap between germline ends came to 14 bases. CDR3 residues: CASSRNPTATNEKLFF. The CDR3, as DNA: TGTGCCAGCTCGCGGAACCCCACTGCAACTAATGAAAAACTGTTTTTT.

The J gene is TRBJ2-1, the V gene TRBV6-5; TRBD2 might be the D (6 bases). CDR3 length equals 10 residues. V dropped 11 bases and J dropped 7 bases, with 9 bases sitting between them. The germline CDR1 and CDR2 sequences are MNHEY and SVGAGI. The chain's CDR3 is CAAGRNEQFF. In nucleotides, the CDR3 is TGTGCCGCGGGGAGGAATGAGCAGTTCTTC.

This clonotype has ten or more counts. CDR3 residues: CASSYSKSNNSPLHF. The CDR3, as DNA: TGTGCCAGCAGTTACTCGAAGTCTAATAATTCACCCCTCCACTTT. The rearrangement joins TRBV6-2 or TRBV6-3 to TRBJ1-6, with D hard to call. The CDR3 has 15 residues. Germline V gene lookup returns CDR1 MNHEY and CDR2 SVGEGT. V was shortened by 0 bases and J by 5 bases, with 8 bases between the two germline ends.

Ten or more counts support this clonotype. The V gene is TRBV6-1, the J gene TRBJ1-1; D ambiguous. This CDR3 contains 13 residues. The germline V gene encodes CDR1 MNHNS and CDR2 SASEGT. V lost 5 bases, J lost 3 bases, and 10 bases lay in between. The CDR3 coding sequence is TGTGCCAGCAGTCGATATAGGGACACTGAAGCTTTCTTT. Its translation: CASSRYRDTEAFF.

Ten or more counts support this clonotype. The chain carries TRBV4-3 and TRBJ2-7; D is uncertain. Trimming pared 2 bases from V and 5 bases from J, leaving 10 bases between. The length of the CDR3 is 13 residues. Germline CDR1 reads LGHNA; CDR2 reads YSLEER. The CDR3 sequence: CASSQRTPDEQYF. CDR3 sequence (DNA): TGCGCCAGCAGCCAACGGACCCCGGACGAGCAGTACTTC.

This clonotype showed up just a few times. This chain links TRBV30 with TRBJ2-1; no clear D. V was pared by 4 bases and J by 10 bases, with 14 bases between. CDR3 length: 12 residues. CDR1 is GTSNPN and CDR2 is SVGIG in the germline V gene (reference sequence). CDR3 sequence: CAWTVMAGEQFF. CDR3 DNA: TGTGCCTGGACCGTTATGGCCGGCGAGCAGTTCTTC.

This clonotype has ten or more counts. The chain combines TRBV18 with TRBJ2-7; 10 bases are a match to TRBD2. Germline CDR1 reads KGHSH; CDR2 reads LQKENI. The CDR3 length is 16 residues. With 2 bases clipped from V and 3 bases from J, the junction kept 7 bases outside the gene matches. The CDR3 nucleotides are TGTGCCAGCTCACCATCAAGGGCTAGCGGGAGCTACGAGCAGTACGTC. Amino acids: CASSPSRASGSYEQYV.

This clonotype was observed at least ten times. The V and J genes are TRBV5-1 and TRBJ2-2; 9 bases match TRBD2. The ends lost 3 bases at V and 2 bases at J; junction bases unmatched: 5. The germline gives CDR1 SGHRS, CDR2 YFSETQ. The CDR3 runs to 16 residues. In DNA form, the CDR3 reads TGCGCCAGCAGCTACCGACTAGCGGATAACACCGGGGAGCTGTTTTTT. It encodes CASSYRLADNTGELFF.

This clonotype turned up a few times. This chain joins TRBV18 and TRBJ2-7; 8 bases are a match to TRBD1. V shed 2 bases and J 5 bases; nucleotides not matched to a gene: 2. Germline V CDR1 and CDR2: KGHSH, LQKENI. The CDR3 length is 13 residues. The chain's CDR3 is CASSPGQGNEQYF. CDR3 DNA: TGTGCCAGCTCACCAGGACAGGGAAACGAGCAGTACTTC.

This clonotype was recorded at least ten times. The CDR3 DNA follows: TGTGCCAGCCTTGAAAGACGGACAGATACGCAGTATTTT. As protein: CASLERRTDTQYF. V usage is TRBV2 and J usage is TRBJ2-3; no clear D. Trimming cost V 8 bases and J 3 bases, with 12 bases left between them. Germline loops: CDR1 SNHLY, CDR2 FYNNEI. The CDR3 sequence is 13 residues long.

This clonotype was seen repeatedly, ten times or more. The chain joins TRBV5-1 to TRBJ2-3; D ambiguous. Germline V gives CDR1 SGHRS, CDR2 YFSETQ. With 1 base removed from V and 5 bases from J, the gap between germline ends came to 11 bases. The CDR3 consists of 14 residues. The CDR3 reads CASSLYLARDTQYF. The CDR3 DNA reads TGCGCCAGCAGCTTGTATTTAGCCAGAGATACGCAGTATTTT.

Note on this clonotype: A much larger clone lies a single base off, so this may be a read error. The CDR3 DNA is TGTGCCAGCAGTGGCGGATTCGGCACAGATACGAAGTATTTT. As protein: CASSGGFGTDTKYF. The chain is built from TRBV6-4 and TRBJ2-3; D gene ambiguous. This CDR3 is built from 14 residues. Germline assignment: CDR1 MRHNA and CDR2 SNTAGT.

This clonotype occurred many times. The V call is TRBV20-1, the J call TRBJ1-1; D remains unclear. CDR1 is DFQATT and CDR2 is SNEGSKA in the germline V gene (reference sequence). CDR3 length: 13 residues. Here the CDR3 reads CNIIKTVNTEAFF. CDR3 DNA sequence: TGCAACATAATCAAGACGGTGAACACTGAAGCTTTCTTT.

The chain recombines TRBV5-1 with TRBJ2-1; D is unclear. This CDR3 has 13 amino acids. Germline V lookup: CDR1 SGHRS, CDR2 YFSETQ. V lost 3 bases and J 0 bases, leaving 4 bases between the germline ends. CDR3 DNA: TGCGCCAGCAGCTCGGACTCCTACAATGAGCAGTTCTTC. This encodes CASSSDSYNEQFF.

This clonotype was observed at least ten times. The chain has TRBV3-1 and TRBJ1-5; unclear D gene. Germline-derived CDR1 and CDR2 are LGHDT and YNNKEL (reference sequence). The V gene lost 1 base and the J gene lost 7 bases, with 5 bases spanning the gap. The CDR3 runs to 12 residues. CDR3 loop: CASSQGRQPQHF. The CDR3 coding sequence is TGTGCCAGCAGCCAAGGGAGGCAGCCCCAGCATTTT.

This clonotype was seen ten or more times. The chain employs TRBV4-3 and TRBJ2-5, with D tentatively TRBD2 (6 bases). Germline values: CDR1 LGHNA, CDR2 YSLEER. CDR3 length: 13 amino acids. V lost 4 bases, J lost 5 bases, and 11 bases lay in between. In DNA form, the CDR3 reads TGCGCCAGCAGCCGGAGGGGTGCGGAGACCCAGTACTTC. It yields the protein CASSRRGAETQYF.

This clonotype was seen more than once but under ten times. The genes are TRBV2 and TRBJ1-1; no firm D call. This CDR3 is 13 amino acids long. Germline V gives CDR1 SNHLY, CDR2 FYNNEI. V dropped 4 bases and J dropped 1 base, with 7 bases sitting between them. The CDR3 DNA reads TGTGCCAGCAGTGTTCAAGCGAACACTGAAGCTTTCTTT. It translates to CASSVQANTEAFF.